This record looks at one T cell receptor beta chain sequence and its context. This sample was included in a study of blood T cell repertoires in COVID-19. Study context: Samples taken during acute and convalescent COVID-19 were collected in the United States, Italy and Spain.

This CDR3 is 15 amino acids long. Germline V gene data show CDR1 as SGHTA and CDR2 as FQGNSA. V shed 2 bases and J 9 bases; nucleotides not matched to a gene: 10. Clones were sequenced by immunoSEQ multiplex PCR, and TCRdb holds only the in-frame ones, with some missing. The sample has about 400,000 clones, roughly 90% seen once. The rearrangement joins TRBV7-2 to TRBJ2-1; 7 positions match TRBD1. The source is a woman aged 25 to 39 who had recovered from COVID-19. Sequenced material: PBMCs or T cells enriched from blood (not recorded which). The CDR3 DNA follows: TGTGCCAGCAGCTTAATGGAGACAGGGATGGGTGAGCAGTTCTTC. This codes for CASSLMETGMGEQFF.